This T cell receptor (beta chain) is drawn from a study of graft-versus-host responses after intestinal transplantation. Regarding the study as a whole: Allografts from individuals with graft-donor T cell macrochimerism displayed high graft-versus-host to host-versus-graft clonal ratios.

This CDR3 is 17 amino acids long. The data were produced by immunoSEQ multiplex PCR, yet TCRdb's version contains in-frame clones alone and is incomplete. The sample comprises fewer than 45,000 clones, roughly nine tenths of which are singletons, and 3.5% to 5% rests with the top ten. As concerns this clone: Antigen: not known.

Sequences were derived from PBMCs, sampled 524 days after transplant. The chain joins TRBV1 to TRBJ2-5; the DNA was not compared with TRBD2, the D call given in the table. TRBV1 is tagged as a pseudogene. This clonotype originated in a human patient who received an intestinal transplant, so some T cells may come from the graft donor. The DNA for the CDR3 is TGCACCAGCAGCCAAGGGCTAGCGGGAGGTCCTTCGGAGACCCAGTACTTC. Translated, it gives CTSSQGLAGGPSETQYF.